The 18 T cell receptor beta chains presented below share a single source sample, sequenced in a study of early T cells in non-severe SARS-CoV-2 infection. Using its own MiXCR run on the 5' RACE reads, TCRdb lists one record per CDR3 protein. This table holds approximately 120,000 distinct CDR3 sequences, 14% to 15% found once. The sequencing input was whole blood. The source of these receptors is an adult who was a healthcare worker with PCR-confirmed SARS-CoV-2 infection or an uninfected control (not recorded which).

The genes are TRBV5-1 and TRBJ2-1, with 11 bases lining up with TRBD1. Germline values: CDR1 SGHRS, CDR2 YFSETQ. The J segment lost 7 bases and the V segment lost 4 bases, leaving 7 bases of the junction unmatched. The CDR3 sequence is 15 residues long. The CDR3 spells CASSGGDRGFNEQFF. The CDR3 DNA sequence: TGCGCCAGCAGCGGTGGGGACAGGGGGTTTAATGAGCAGTTCTTC. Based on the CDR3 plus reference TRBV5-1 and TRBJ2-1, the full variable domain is KAGVTQTPRYLIKTRGQQVTLSCSPISGHRSVSWYQQTPGQGLQFLFEYFSETQRNKGNFPGRFSGRQFSNSRSEMNVSTLELGDSALYLCASSGGDRGFNEQFFGPGTRLTVL.

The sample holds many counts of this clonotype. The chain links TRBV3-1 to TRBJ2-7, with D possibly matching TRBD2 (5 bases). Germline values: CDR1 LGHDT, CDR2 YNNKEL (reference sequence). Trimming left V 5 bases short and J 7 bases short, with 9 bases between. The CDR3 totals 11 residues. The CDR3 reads CASSAEGEQYF. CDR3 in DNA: TGTGCCAGCAGCGCCGAGGGAGAGCAGTACTTC.

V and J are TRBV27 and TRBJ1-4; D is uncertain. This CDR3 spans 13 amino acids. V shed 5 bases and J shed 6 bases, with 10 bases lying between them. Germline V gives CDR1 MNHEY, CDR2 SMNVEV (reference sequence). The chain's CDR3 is CASSPSTDEKLFF. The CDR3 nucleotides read TGTGCCAGCAGTCCCTCCACCGATGAAAAACTGTTTTTT.

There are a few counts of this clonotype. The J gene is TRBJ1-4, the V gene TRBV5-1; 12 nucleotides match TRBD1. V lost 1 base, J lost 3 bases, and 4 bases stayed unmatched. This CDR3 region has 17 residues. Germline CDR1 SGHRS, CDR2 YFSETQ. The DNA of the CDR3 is TGCGCCAGCAGCTTGCGGGACAGGGGGCCAGCTAATGAAAAACTGTTTTTT. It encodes CASSLRDRGPANEKLFF.

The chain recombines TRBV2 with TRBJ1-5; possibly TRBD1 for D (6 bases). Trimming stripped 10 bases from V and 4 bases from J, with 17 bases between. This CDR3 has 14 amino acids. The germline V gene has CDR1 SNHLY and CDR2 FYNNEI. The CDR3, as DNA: TGTGCCACCGGCTTGAGAGGGGGGAATCAGCCCCAGCATTTT. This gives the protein CATGLRGGNQPQHF. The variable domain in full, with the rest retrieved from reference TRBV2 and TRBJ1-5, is EPEVTQTPSHQVTQMGQEVILRCVPISNHLYFYWYRQILGQKVEFLVSFYNNEISEKSEIFDDQFSVERPDGSNFTLKIRSTKLEDSAMYFCATGLRGGNQPQHFGDGTRLSIL.

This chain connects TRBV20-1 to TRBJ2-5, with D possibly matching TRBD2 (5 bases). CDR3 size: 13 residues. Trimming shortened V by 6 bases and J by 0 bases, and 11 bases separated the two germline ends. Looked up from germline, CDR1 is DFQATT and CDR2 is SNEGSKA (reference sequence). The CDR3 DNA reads TGCAGTGCCCTGGAGGTAAACCAAGAGACCCAGTACTTC. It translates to CSALEVNQETQYF.

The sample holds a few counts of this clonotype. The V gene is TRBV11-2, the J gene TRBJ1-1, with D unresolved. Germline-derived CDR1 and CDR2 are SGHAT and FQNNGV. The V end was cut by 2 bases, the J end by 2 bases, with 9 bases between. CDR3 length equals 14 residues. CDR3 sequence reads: CASSLLRINTEAFF. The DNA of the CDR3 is TGTGCCAGCAGCTTACTGCGGATTAACACTGAAGCTTTCTTT.

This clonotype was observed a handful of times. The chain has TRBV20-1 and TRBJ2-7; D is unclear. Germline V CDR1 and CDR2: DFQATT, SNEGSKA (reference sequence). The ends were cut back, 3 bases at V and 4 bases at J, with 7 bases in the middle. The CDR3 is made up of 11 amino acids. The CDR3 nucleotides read TGCAGTGCTAGTTTTGGGTACGAGCAGTACTTC. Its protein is CSASFGYEQYF.

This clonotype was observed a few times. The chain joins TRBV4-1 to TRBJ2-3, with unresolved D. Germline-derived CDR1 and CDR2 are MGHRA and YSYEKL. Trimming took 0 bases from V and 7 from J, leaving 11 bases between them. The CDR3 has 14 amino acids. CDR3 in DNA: TGCGCCAGCAGCCAAGATGGTCGGGCATATACGCAGTATTTT. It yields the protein CASSQDGRAYTQYF.

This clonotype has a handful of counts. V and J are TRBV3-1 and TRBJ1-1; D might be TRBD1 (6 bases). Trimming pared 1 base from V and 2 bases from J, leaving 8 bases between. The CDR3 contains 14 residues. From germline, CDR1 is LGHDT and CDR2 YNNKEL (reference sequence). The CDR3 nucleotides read TGTGCCAGCAGCCAAGGGGGGGCTAACACTGAAGCTTTCTTT. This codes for CASSQGGANTEAFF.

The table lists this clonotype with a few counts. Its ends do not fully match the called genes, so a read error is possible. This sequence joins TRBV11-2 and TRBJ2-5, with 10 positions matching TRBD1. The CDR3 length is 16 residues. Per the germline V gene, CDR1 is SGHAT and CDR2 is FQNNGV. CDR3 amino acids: CASSLDRGQFGETQYF. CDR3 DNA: TGTGCCAGCAGCCTAGACAGGGGGCAGTTTGGGGAGACCCAGTACTTC.

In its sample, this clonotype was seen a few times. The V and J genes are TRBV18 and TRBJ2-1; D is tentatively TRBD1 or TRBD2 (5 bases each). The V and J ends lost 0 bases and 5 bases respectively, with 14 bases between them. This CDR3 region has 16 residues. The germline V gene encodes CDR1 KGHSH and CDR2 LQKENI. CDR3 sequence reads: CASSPPGTKRNNEQFF. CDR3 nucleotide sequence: TGTGCCAGCTCACCACCAGGGACGAAAAGAAACAATGAGCAGTTCTTC. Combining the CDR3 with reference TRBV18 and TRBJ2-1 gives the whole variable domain NAGVMQNPRHLVRRRGQEARLRCSPMKGHSHVYWYRQLPEEGLKFMVYLQKENIIDESGMPKERFSAEFPKEGPSILRIQQVVRGDSAAYFCASSPPGTKRNNEQFFGPGTRLTVL.

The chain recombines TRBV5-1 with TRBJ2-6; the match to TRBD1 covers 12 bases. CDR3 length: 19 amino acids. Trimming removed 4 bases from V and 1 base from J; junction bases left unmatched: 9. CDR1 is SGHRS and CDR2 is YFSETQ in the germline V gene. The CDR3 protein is CASSLGTGGSMSGANVLTF. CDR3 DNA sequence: TGCGCCAGCAGCCTCGGGACAGGGGGCTCTATGTCTGGGGCCAACGTCCTGACTTTC.

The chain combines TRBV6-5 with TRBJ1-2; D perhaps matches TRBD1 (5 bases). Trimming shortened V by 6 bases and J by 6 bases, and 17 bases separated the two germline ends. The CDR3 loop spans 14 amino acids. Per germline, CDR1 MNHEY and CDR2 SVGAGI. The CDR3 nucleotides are TGTGCCAGCAGCCCCGGGGCAGGGCGCGATGGCTACACCTTC. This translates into CASSPGAGRDGYTF.

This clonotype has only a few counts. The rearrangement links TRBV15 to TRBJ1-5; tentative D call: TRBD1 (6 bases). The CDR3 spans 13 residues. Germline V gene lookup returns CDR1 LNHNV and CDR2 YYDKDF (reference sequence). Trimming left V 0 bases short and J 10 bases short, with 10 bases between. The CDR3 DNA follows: TGTGCCACCAGCAGAGATGGGGGCGGTCCCCAGCATTTT. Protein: CATSRDGGGPQHF.

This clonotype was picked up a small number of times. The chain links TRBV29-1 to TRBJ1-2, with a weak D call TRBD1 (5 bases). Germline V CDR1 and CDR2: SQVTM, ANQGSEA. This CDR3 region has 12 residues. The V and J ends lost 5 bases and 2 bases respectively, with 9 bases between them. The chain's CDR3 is CSVTGGNYGYTF. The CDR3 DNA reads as TGCAGCGTTACTGGGGGAAACTATGGCTACACCTTC.

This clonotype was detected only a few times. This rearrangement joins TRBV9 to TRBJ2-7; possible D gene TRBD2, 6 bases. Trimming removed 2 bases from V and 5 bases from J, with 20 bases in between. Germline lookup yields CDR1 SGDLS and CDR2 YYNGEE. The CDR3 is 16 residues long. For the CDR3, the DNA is TGTGCCAGCAGCGTGGGGGGAGGTTCCGCGTCCGACGAGCAGTACTTC. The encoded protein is CASSVGGGSASDEQYF.

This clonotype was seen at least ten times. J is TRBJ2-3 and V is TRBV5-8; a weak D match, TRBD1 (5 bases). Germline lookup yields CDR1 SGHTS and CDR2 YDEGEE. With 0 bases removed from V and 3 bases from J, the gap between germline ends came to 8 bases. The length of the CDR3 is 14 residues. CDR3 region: CASSLGWTTDTQYF. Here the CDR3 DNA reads TGTGCCAGCAGCTTGGGATGGACAACAGATACGCAGTATTTT.